This TCR beta chain originates from a study of blood T cell repertoires in COVID-19. Study information: Two negative PCRs, clearance, or symptom resolution characterized the recovered Cohort 3 donors.

Adults between roughly 18 and 89 years of age took part from fewer than 30 US areas. Participants were placed into cohorts based on the clinical history they reported. V was clipped by 6 bases and J by 0 bases, with 16 bases between them. From germline, CDR1 is ENHRY and CDR2 SYGVKD. CDR3 length: 16 residues. Study processing details: For nucleated cells, counts were estimated from reference gene primer amplification. Clones were read by immunoSEQ multiplex PCR, and TCRdb kept only the in-frame ones, dropping some. For V, J and clone size, that table is used; D and trimming come from the DNA. The table includes 250,000 to 350,000 clones, around 89% detected once.

The chain recombines TRBV10-3 with TRBJ2-3, with D possibly TRBD1 on 8 matching bases. The receptor comes from a woman aged 55 to 70 in a cohort exposed to, infected with or recovered from COVID-19 (not recorded which). Sequenced material: PBMCs or T cells enriched from blood (not recorded which). The CDR3 sequence is CAIRTGVGRSTDTQYF. For the CDR3, the DNA is TGTGCCATCAGGACAGGGGTCGGGAGGAGCACAGATACGCAGTATTTT.